Sequencing of this T cell receptor beta chain was carried out in a study of T cells after posttransplantation cyclophosphamide (dated by TCRdb to about 2016). With respect to the entire study: Using TRB sequencing, the study followed how the T cell repertoire reconstituted after myeloablative bone marrow transplantation in which posttransplantation cyclophosphamide served as GVHD prophylaxis. Samples from about 32 PTCy-treated patients and over 15 related bone marrow donors of those patients were subjected to antigen receptor sequencing. TRB sequencing was performed on blood from all 35 or so PTCy patients with 1-year posttransplant specimens. TRB sequencing was also done on up to about 3 additional blood samples from 2 to 5.2 years after transplant in 3 patients, and on pretransplant blood from a handful of patients. TRA and TRB clonality were tightly correlated in 10 or so samples, so subsequent TCR analyses focused on TRB only. Public TRB sequences were checked against a database of over 3,500 sequences associated with responses to pathogens, tumor antigens, self-antigens and alloantigens. What the authors observed across the whole study: The TRB repertoires of T cells infiltrating skin or the GI tract showed only limited overlap with the TRB repertoires found in blood. Donor-recipient similarity was low at 1-2 months but rose over the first year, and later blood repertoires were often dominated by donor CD8+ memory clones. Across over 40 patients, TRB clonality was highly associated with recipient CMV seropositivity and CMV reactivation, and diversity in PTCy patients was similar to diversity in CNI/methotrexate controls.

The sample's treatment or condition label, in plain terms: high-dose cyclophosphamide on days +3 and +4 as single-agent GVHD prophylaxis. Patients in the PTCy group got busulfan and fludarabine conditioning, a marrow graft from a related or unrelated donor, and cyclophosphamide on days +3 and +4. PTCy-treated patients came from a prospective multi-institutional clinical trial. Peripheral blood and bone marrow mononuclear cells were isolated by Ficoll-Hypaque density centrifugation and cryopreserved. Genomic DNA was used for TRB sequencing, which was performed with the immunoSEQ assay at survey resolution or with the hsTCRB kit. The study's own analysis went as follows. The immunoSEQ software was used for initial read processing, and the LymphoSeq R package was used for repertoire analyses. Clonality was computed as 1 minus normalized Shannon entropy, and a Gini coefficient was also calculated for each TRB dataset. To infer phenotypes in unsorted samples, TRB sequences from sorted subsets of the recipient or donor were mapped onto unsorted samples from the same recipient. Drawn from immuneACCESS, this table holds only the in-frame rearrangements with V and J called that TCRdb kept. Clones are partly lost; checked studies trace under half to an unresolved V gene and leave the rest unexplained. V and J calls plus clone size are reproduced from that table; the DNA served to infer D and trimming. The table records more than 9,000 clones for this sample, and not one of them appears only once. The ten largest clonotypes hold roughly 13% of the sample.

This clone was seen many times. The antigen this receptor binds is unknown. No much larger clone is present one base from it, and per-base qualities are unavailable. The germline V gene yields MNHEY for CDR1 and SVGAGI for CDR2. The CDR3 numbers 16 residues from cysteine through phenylalanine. CDR3 DNA only is kept here, 48 bases in frame from base 1. V drops 0 bases and J drops 2 bases, leaving 11 bases in between. The TCR sequence derives from a female patient in her forties who received an allogeneic stem cell transplant from a related donor, was CMV-positive, and had no GVHD. Once a transplant has taken place, some T cells may be donor derived. Sequences were derived from PBMCs, sampled after allogeneic stem cell transplant with posttransplant cyclophosphamide. The chain couples TRBV6-5 to TRBJ1-3; no confident D gene assignment can be made. The DNA sequence is given as TGTGCCAGCAGTTACTCGATTGTAGATGCTGGAAACACCATATATTTT. Its coded protein is CASSYSIVDAGNTIYF.